This passage covers 10 T cell receptor beta chains from one sample sequenced in a study of T cells in pancreatic ductal adenocarcinoma. The selected patients with pancreatic ductal adenocarcinoma had surgery but no neoadjuvant therapy. Assay: immunoSEQ multiplex PCR; the TCRdb copy retains only in-frame clones and omits some. The sample holds over 85,000 clones, nearly 95% seen once. The sequencing sample was made of PBMCs. These receptor sequences come from a human donor with pancreatic ductal adenocarcinoma.

The CDR3 DNA follows: TGCGCCAGCAGCTTGGCTGCGGGAGGCCCTGATACGCAGTATTTT. Its translation is CASSLAAGGPDTQYF. The chain employs TRBV5-1 and TRBJ2-3, with 8 bases lining up with TRBD2. The germline CDR1 and CDR2 sequences are SGHRS and YFSETQ. This CDR3 comprises 15 residues. Unmatched junction bases numbered 6, after V lost 0 bases and J lost 6 bases. Looking up the rest from reference TRBV5-1 and TRBJ2-3 gives the full variable domain: KAGVTQTPRYLIKTRGQQVTLSCSPISGHRSVSWYQQTPGQGLQFLFEYFSETQRNKGNFPGRFSGRQFSNSRSEMNVSTLELGDSALYLCASSLAAGGPDTQYFGPGTRLTVL.

This chain joins TRBV10-3 and TRBJ2-6; D ambiguous. Germline assignment: CDR1 ENHRY and CDR2 SYGVKD. Deletions cut 0 bases from V and 0 bases from J, with 6 bases between. The CDR3 runs to 16 residues. CDR3 sequence (DNA): TGTGCCATCAGTGAGTCGGCTGCCTCTGGGGCCAACGTCCTGACTTTC. This translates into CAISESAASGANVLTF.

J is TRBJ2-7 and V is TRBV1; TRBD1 is the table's D call, not checked against the DNA. TRBV1 has pseudogene status. CDR3 length: 12 amino acids. CDR3 loop: CTSMTPSYEQYF. CDR3 nucleotides: TGCACATCGATGACACCCTCCTACGAGCAGTACTTC.

The sample holds one count of this clone. The gene calls are TRBV6-1 and TRBJ2-5; D uncertain. Germline V lookup: CDR1 MNHNS, CDR2 SASEGT. V was pared by 4 bases and J by 5 bases, with 8 bases between. The CDR3 covers 12 residues. The DNA for the CDR3 is TGTGCCAGCAGTGTGGCTAGGGAGACCCAGTACTTC. Its protein is CASSVARETQYF.

The rearrangement uses TRBV7-8 and TRBJ2-7, with TRBD1 as a possible D gene (5 bases). The CDR3 sequence is 15 residues long. Germline V CDR1 and CDR2: SGHVS, FQNEAQ. V dropped 5 bases and J dropped 5 bases, with 19 bases sitting between them. The CDR3 DNA is TGTGCCAGCAGCCCCGGCGAGGCCCAGGGCCACGAGCAGTACTTC. Its protein is CASSPGEAQGHEQYF. The entire variable domain, with the rest obtained from reference TRBV7-8 and TRBJ2-7, is as follows: GAGVSQSPRYKVAKRGQDVALRCDPISGHVSLFWYQQALGQGPEFLTYFQNEAQLDKSGLPSDRFFAERPEGSVSTLKIQRTQQEDSAVYLCASSPGEAQGHEQYFGPGTRLTVT.

The V and J genes are TRBV7-2 and TRBJ2-2; D unresolved. Trimming left V 5 bases short and J 4 bases short, with 11 bases between. The CDR3 has 14 amino acids. Germline V gene sequence: CDR1 SGHTA, CDR2 FQGNSA. CDR3 in DNA: TGTGCCAGCAGCACCCCACTCGGCACCGGGGAGCTGTTTTTT. Its translation: CASSTPLGTGELFF.

The gene calls are TRBV5-5 and TRBJ1-4; TRBD1 agrees at 9 bases. Germline CDR1 reads SGHKS; CDR2 reads YYEKEE (reference sequence). After removal of 3 bases from V and 6 bases from J, the junction contained 6 bases not matched to a gene. The CDR3 extends over 15 amino acids. CDR3 residues: CASSSPGQGHEKLFF. DNA for the CDR3: TGTGCCAGCAGCTCACCGGGACAGGGTCATGAAAAACTGTTTTTT.

The chain links TRBV19 to TRBJ2-1; 12 nucleotides agree with TRBD2. Per the germline V gene, CDR1 is LNHDA and CDR2 is SQIVND (reference sequence). V lost 0 bases and J lost 7; bases outside the gene matches: 4. This CDR3 is 16 amino acids long. The CDR3 protein is CASSIDGTSGLNEQFF. The CDR3 nucleotides read TGTGCCAGTAGTATAGACGGGACTAGCGGGTTGAATGAGCAGTTCTTC.

The gene calls are TRBV27 and TRBJ2-4, with 9 bases aligning to TRBD1. This CDR3 is built from 16 residues. The germline gives CDR1 MNHEY, CDR2 SMNVEV (reference sequence). V lost 4 bases, J lost 0 bases, and 4 bases stayed unmatched. This CDR3 reads CASSSTGGIAKNIQYF. In DNA form, the CDR3 reads TGTGCCAGCAGTTCAACAGGGGGCATAGCCAAAAACATTCAGTACTTC.

The chain employs TRBV5-1 and TRBJ1-3; TRBD1 might be the D (5 bases). Trimming cost V 0 bases and J 3 bases, with 13 bases left between them. In germline, CDR1 is SGHRS, CDR2 YFSETQ. The CDR3 has 16 amino acids. DNA of the CDR3: TGCGCCAGCAGCTTGGAGGGGACTTCCTATGGAAACACCATATATTTT. Residues: CASSLEGTSYGNTIYF.